This T cell receptor (beta chain) came from a study of graft-versus-host responses after intestinal transplantation. Study-level background: After anti-thymocyte globulin induction, recipients took tacrolimus and steroids for around three years.

Germline V gene lookup returns CDR1 SNHLY and CDR2 FYNNEI. The CDR3 is 16 amino acids. The germline V and J ends were trimmed by 0 bases and 1 base, with 9 bases remaining between them. The data were produced by immunoSEQ multiplex PCR, yet TCRdb's version contains in-frame clones alone and is incomplete. Of roughly 90,000 clones in the sample, 90% to 95% are singletons; the top ten hold approximately 5.6%. As to this clone: Its antigen is undetermined.

The chain is built from TRBV2 and TRBJ2-2; D might be TRBD1 (5 bases). This clonotype was obtained from a human donor who received an intestinal transplant. The sequenced sample was unstimulated CD8+ T cells sorted from spleen or lymph node cells, obtained before intestinal transplant. In DNA, the CDR3 is TGTGCCAGCAGTGAAGCGGGGCAGGTGAACACCGGGGAGCTGTTTTTT. Translated: CASSEAGQVNTGELFF. Combining the CDR3 with reference TRBV2 and TRBJ2-2 gives the whole variable domain EPEVTQTPSHQVTQMGQEVILRCVPISNHLYFYWYRQILGQKVEFLVSFYNNEISEKSEIFDDQFSVERPDGSNFTLKIRSTKLEDSAMYFCASSEAGQVNTGELFFGEGSRLTVL.